This T cell receptor beta chain was profiled in a study of T cells in Graves' hyperthyroidism and ophthalmopathy. Turning to the study itself: The blood sample was taken at first diagnosis, before treatment began.

TCR beta CDR3 regions were amplified from RNA. HTBI primers were employed in a first-round RT-PCR of the TCR CDR3. TCRdb re-derived calls from the multiplex PCR reads in MiXCR, one entry per CDR3 protein. The table records some 500,000 distinct CDR3 sequences, roughly an eighth of them present only once. Stability of Graves' hyperthyroidism was defined as absent ophthalmopathy progression within 18 months. Each diagnosis drew on symptoms, thyroxine, TRAb, thyroid ultrasound and orbital computed tomography findings. The receptor's source is a woman in her late teens or twenties with Graves' hyperthyroidism. The sequencing input was blood.

The CDR3 region has the DNA TGTGCCATCAGTGAGGGACAGGGGGCGACTAATGAAAAACTGTTTTTT. Its protein is CAISEGQGATNEKLFF. The V and J genes are TRBV10-3 and TRBJ1-4; 11 nucleotides line up with TRBD1. The CDR3 is 16 amino acids. V lost 2 bases and J lost 2; bases outside the gene matches: 1. In germline, CDR1 is ENHRY, CDR2 SYGVKD.